Many counts were recorded for the clone carrying this T cell receptor (beta chain). Donors were Caucasian adults residing in Nashville, Tennessee, USA. This entry is derived from a study of shared clonotypes between healthy human individuals. The run depth of the assay was deep. Data came from immunoSEQ multiplex PCR; TCRdb stores just in-frame clones and leaves some out. In the table there are about 490,000 clones, roughly 80% of which are singletons. Trimming shortened V by 0 bases and J by 4 bases, and 15 bases separated the two germline ends. Germline CDR1 is MNHNS and CDR2 is SASEGT. CDR3 length: 16 residues.

Specimen: PBMCs. The chain couples TRBV6-1 to TRBJ1-2; TRBD1 might be the D (6 bases). This clonotype was obtained from a woman aged 40-49 years in good health. Some clones in this sample may be carry-over from other donors' samples. The CDR3 bases are TGTGCCAGCAGTGAAGCGGCGGACAGAGGATTCTATGGCTACACCTTC. It is translated as CASSEAADRGFYGYTF.